This record covers a single T cell receptor (beta chain). The clone's antigen remains unknown. Base-call qualities are not available, and no considerably larger clone is one nucleotide away. The donors belonged to the validation cohort of approximately 130 subjects, which was separate from the 666-subject first cohort. Ends trimmed: V by 6 bases, J by 4 bases; bases unmatched to a gene: 5. According to the germline V gene, CDR1 reads MDHEN and CDR2 reads SYDVKM. The CDR3 spans 13 residues, from the cysteine through the phenylalanine. Only CDR3 DNA is held: 39 bases, read in frame from base 1. The data derive from a study of cytomegalovirus exposure and HLA in healthy donors (dated by TCRdb to 2016 to 2017). Some background on the complete study: A later analysis indicated that the 90 to 150 validation repertoires were generated on the platform also employed for the 650 to 850 repertoires of the first cohort. The study aimed to test whether cataloging public T cell receptors could reveal signatures of past pathogen exposure. In addition to the first cohort of roughly 670 subjects, a separate validation cohort of 100 to 150 different subjects was used. To predict cytomegalovirus infection status, the study brought together high-throughput TCR immunosequencing, statistical association of individual TCRs with disease status, and machine learning.

The library was made by the immunoSEQ multiplex PCR assay. Processing in the source paper ran as follows. To diagnose cytomegalovirus status from the catalog of TCR beta chain sequences, a statistical classification framework was built. TCRdb limited this immuneACCESS table to in-frame rearrangements with V and J called. A share of clones is missing; checked studies link under half to unresolved V genes, and the rest is unexplained. V and J calls and clone size are copied from that table; D and trimming were computed from the DNA. This sample has 100,000 or so clones in its table, and roughly nine tenths of those were observed once. The ten largest clonotypes hold around 3.9% of the sample. Overall study outcomes, separate from this receptor: While some public TCRs were present in many individuals, most TCR sequences turned up only very rarely across donors. In both the original and validation cohorts, the classifier was reported to diagnose cytomegalovirus status with high specificity and sensitivity. The study listed approximately 150 TCR beta chains as associated with cytomegalovirus. All 130 or so repertoires were used to score co-occurrence in the validation cohort in a later analysis, because that analysis had no HLA typing for the cohort. In vitro tests confirmed that a few of the cytomegalovirus-associated TCR beta chains recognize cytomegalovirus antigens. A later analysis found that TCRs clustered in the first cohort also tended to co-occur in the roughly 120 validation repertoires, with 94% of cluster scores above 0. The authors suggested that the approach could potentially be generalized to other disease states and immunological phenotypes.

The sequenced sample was PBMCs. This chain joins TRBV28 to TRBJ1-2, with TRBD1 matching 7 junction bases. The receptor was isolated from a woman younger than 45 in good health and CMV-seronegative. The CDR3 loop reads CASRPGQSYGYTF. In nucleotides, the sequence is TGTGCCAGCAGGCCGGGACAGAGCTATGGCTACACCTTC.